This TCR beta chain was found in a study of shared clonotypes between healthy human individuals. This CDR3 is built from 14 residues. V lost 2 bases and J lost 4, with 9 bases in between. Germline values: CDR1 LNHDA, CDR2 SQIVND (reference sequence). TCRdb's copy holds only in-frame clones and misses some; the assay was immunoSEQ multiplex PCR. Seen here are approximately 2.4 million clones, 95% observed once, and the top ten hold 0.13%. Sequencing was carried out using naive CD4+ T cells sorted from blood. Subset denoted: CD45RA+ positively selected. This rearrangement joins TRBV19 to TRBJ1-5; no clear D gene. The sequence derives from a man between 18 and 35 years old in good health. CDR3 bases: TGTGCCAGTAGTATACCGGTAGGGAATCAGCCCCAGCATTTT. This gives the protein CASSIPVGNQPQHF.